This T cell receptor beta chain stems from a study of blood T cell repertoires in COVID-19. Trimming left V 3 bases short and J 5 bases short, with 14 bases between. The CDR3 totals 14 residues. In germline, CDR1 is SGHRS, CDR2 YFSETQ. Here immunoSEQ multiplex PCR was the method, and the copy in TCRdb shows in-frame clones only, minus some. Here the sample spans about 170,000 clones, 70% to 85% being singletons. The table lists this clone with a count of one. The receptor was isolated from a woman at least 80 years old with acute or convalescent COVID-19. V and J are TRBV5-1 and TRBJ1-2; D is perhaps TRBD1 (6 bases). The sample was peripheral blood. CDR3 sequence (DNA): TGCGCCAGCAGCTATCAACAGGGTCCTTATGGCTACACCTTC. Translated: CASSYQQGPYGYTF.